Shown below are 26 T cell receptor beta chains from a single sample sequenced in a study of T cells in Graves' hyperthyroidism and ophthalmopathy. TCR beta CDR3 regions were amplified from RNA transcripts. HTBI primers were the set used in a first-round RT-PCR of the TCR CDR3. MiXCR, applied by TCRdb to the multiplex PCR reads, yields one record per CDR3 protein. The profile covers a few hundred thousand distinct CDR3 sequences, with 13% to 15% appearing a single time and around 30% taken by the ten largest. The sample comprised blood. The source is a woman aged 45 to 65 with Graves' hyperthyroidism that later progressed to Graves' ophthalmopathy.

This clonotype came up a few times. The gene calls are TRBV9 and TRBJ1-1; the D is unclear. The CDR3 is made up of 14 amino acids. Trimming pared 0 bases from V and 5 bases from J, leaving 11 bases between. Germline assignment: CDR1 SGDLS and CDR2 YYNGEE. CDR3 in amino acids: CASSVAWVMTEAFF. The CDR3 DNA reads as TGTGCCAGCAGCGTAGCTTGGGTAATGACTGAAGCTTTCTTT.

The chain has TRBV2 and TRBJ2-1; 10 nucleotides agree with TRBD2. Looked up from germline, CDR1 is SNHLY and CDR2 is FYNNEI. The CDR3 extends over 15 amino acids. V shed 7 bases and J 6 bases; nucleotides not matched to a gene: 9. The CDR3 region is CASTRGLAGANEQFF. The CDR3 DNA sequence: TGTGCCAGCACTAGGGGGCTAGCGGGGGCCAATGAGCAGTTCTTC.

This clonotype was seen a few times. The chain combines TRBV6-2 or TRBV6-3 with TRBJ2-4; 9 nucleotides agree with TRBD2. This CDR3 comprises 15 residues. CDR1 and CDR2 from the germline V gene are MNHEY and SVGEGT. The V and J ends lost 5 bases and 5 bases, in that order; junction bases with no gene match: 7. The CDR3 bases are TGTGCCAGCAGTGGGCTAGCGGGGCGAGAAAACATTCAGTACTTC. Amino acid sequence: CASSGLAGRENIQYF.

Concerning this clonotype itself: One end of the junction varies from germline; a read error may be responsible. The chain couples TRBV5-1 to TRBJ2-7, with TRBD1 matching 7 bases. The CDR3 length is 15 residues. The germline gives CDR1 SGHRS, CDR2 YFSETQ. The DNA of the CDR3 is TGTGCCAGCAGCTCGTCGGGACAGTGGAACTACGAGCAGTACTTC. Translation gives CASSSSGQWNYEQYF.

This clonotype was observed many times. The gene calls are TRBV20-1 and TRBJ2-5; perhaps D is TRBD1 or TRBD2 (5 bases each). V lost 4 bases and J lost 2, with 11 bases in between. Per the germline V gene, CDR1 is DFQATT and CDR2 is SNEGSKA (reference sequence). This CDR3 has 13 residues. The CDR3 sequence is CSANWGSQETQYF. CDR3 sequence (DNA): TGCAGTGCTAACTGGGGGAGTCAAGAGACCCAGTACTTC.

This clonotype has at least ten counts. The rearrangement links TRBV28 to TRBJ2-2, with D maybe TRBD1 (6 bases). V dropped 8 bases and J dropped 5 bases, with 9 bases sitting between them. There are 12 residues in the CDR3. Germline loops: CDR1 MDHEN, CDR2 SYDVKM. The CDR3 loop is CASGQYTGELFF. The CDR3 DNA reads TGTGCCAGCGGACAGTATACCGGGGAGCTGTTTTTT.

This chain uses TRBV29-1 with TRBJ2-1; 8 positions agree with TRBD2. Germline CDR1 SQVTM, CDR2 ANQGSEA. The CDR3 loop spans 14 amino acids. V was pared by 4 bases and J by 5 bases, with 7 bases of the junction left unmatched. CDR3 sequence reads: CSVVGLAWDNEQFF. The DNA of the CDR3 is TGCAGCGTTGTTGGACTAGCTTGGGACAATGAGCAGTTCTTC.

V and J are TRBV2 and TRBJ2-7; no clear D gene. Per the germline V gene, CDR1 is SNHLY and CDR2 is FYNNEI. Trimming removed 7 bases at V and 5 bases at J, with 15 bases between. The CDR3 totals 13 residues. Here the CDR3 DNA reads TGTGCCAGCACCTTCATGGAAGGGAACGAGCAGTACTTC. It is translated as CASTFMEGNEQYF.

This clonotype was detected many times. This chain joins TRBV28 and TRBJ2-7, with TRBD2 matching over 8 bases. With V trimmed by 6 bases and J by 2 bases, 3 bases remained unmatched. This CDR3 comprises 13 residues. Germline lookup yields CDR1 MDHEN and CDR2 SYDVKM. CDR3 sequence reads: CASSLTSAYEQYF. In DNA, the CDR3 is TGTGCCAGCAGCCTGACTAGCGCCTACGAGCAGTACTTC.

This clonotype came up many times. The chain couples TRBV25-1 to TRBJ2-3; D is undetermined. CDR1 is MGHDK and CDR2 is SYGVNS in the germline V gene. The CDR3 consists of 12 residues. V shed 7 bases and J shed 6 bases, with 11 bases lying between them. The CDR3 sequence: CASTIAGDTQYF. In DNA, the CDR3 is TGTGCCAGCACCATCGCTGGGGATACGCAGTATTTT.

The J gene is TRBJ2-2, the V gene TRBV25-1; TRBD1 might be the D (5 bases). From germline, CDR1 is MGHDK and CDR2 SYGVNS. V shed 3 bases and J shed 9 bases, with 11 bases lying between them. The length of the CDR3 is 13 residues. The CDR3 spells CASSDRVIRELFF. CDR3 in DNA: TGTGCCAGCAGTGACAGGGTTATCCGGGAGCTGTTTTTT. Full variable domain (rest looked up from reference TRBV25-1 and TRBJ2-2): EADIYQTPRYLVIGTGKKITLECSQTMGHDKMYWYQQDPGMELHLIHYSYGVNSTEKGDLSSESTVSRIRTEHFPLTLESARPSHTSQYLCASSDRVIRELFFGEGSRLTVL.

This clonotype was counted many times. Here the CDR3 DNA reads TGCGCCAGCACTTCCCCCTCAGCGGGAGGCGACAATGAGCAGTTCTTC. Amino acid sequence: CASTSPSAGGDNEQFF. The V gene is TRBV5-1, the J gene TRBJ2-1; 9 bases agree with TRBD2. Germline V lookup: CDR1 SGHRS, CDR2 YFSETQ. The CDR3 runs 16 residues. Trimming took 6 bases from V and 5 from J; bases not matched to a gene: 12.

This clonotype was counted ten times or more. This sequence joins TRBV27 and TRBJ2-1, with TRBD2 identical over 14 bases. V shed 6 bases and J 10 bases; nucleotides not matched to a gene: 14. CDR3 length equals 17 residues. The V gene's germline CDR1 is MNHEY and CDR2 SMNVEV (reference sequence). The CDR3 region has the DNA TGTGCCAGCAGCCGCCCAGCGGGACTAGCGGGAGCACAGGAGCAGTTCTTC. It translates to CASSRPAGLAGAQEQFF.

This clonotype has just a few counts. V is TRBV9 and J is TRBJ2-7; D remains unclear. The V gene's germline CDR1 is SGDLS and CDR2 YYNGEE. The germline V and J ends were trimmed by 0 bases and 0 bases, with 10 bases remaining between them. The CDR3 is made up of 15 amino acids. CDR3 nucleotides: TGTGCCAGCAGCGTAGGTTCTGTTCCCTCCTACGAGCAGTACTTC. Its translation: CASSVGSVPSYEQYF.

The chain carries TRBV20-1 and TRBJ1-1, with a possible D match to TRBD1 (5 bases). The CDR3 sequence is 15 residues long. The V gene lost 0 bases and the J gene lost 4 bases, with 15 bases spanning the gap. Germline V gene sequence: CDR1 DFQATT, CDR2 SNEGSKA (reference sequence). In nucleotides, the CDR3 is TGCAGTGCTAGAGATCCAAGTGGGACGGGCACTGAAGCTTTCTTT. Translation gives CSARDPSGTGTEAFF.

This clonotype was detected a few times. The chain links TRBV3-1 to TRBJ1-5, with D hard to call. Germline values: CDR1 LGHDT, CDR2 YNNKEL (reference sequence). V was cut by 1 base and J by 7 bases, with 8 bases left in between. The CDR3 has 13 amino acids. The CDR3 protein is CASSQGPEQPQHF. CDR3 coding DNA: TGTGCCAGCAGCCAAGGCCCTGAGCAGCCCCAGCATTTT.

This clonotype was seen a few times. This CDR3 reads CAISDPRDLNTEAFF. The CDR3 DNA follows: TGTGCCATCAGTGACCCTCGGGACTTGAACACTGAAGCTTTCTTT. The J gene is TRBJ1-1, the V gene TRBV10-3, with D possibly being TRBD1 (5 bases). The CDR3 loop spans 15 amino acids. V shed 3 bases and J shed 0 bases, with 11 bases lying between them. Per the germline V gene, CDR1 is ENHRY and CDR2 is SYGVKD.

This clonotype was seen a few times. No conserved phenylalanine or tryptophan is present at the end of the CDR3, so a read error is the likely explanation. The chain employs TRBV3-1 and TRBJ1-5, with D unclear. Germline V gives CDR1 LGHDT, CDR2 YNNKEL (reference sequence). CDR3 length equals 14 residues. Trimming took off 1 base at V and 1 base at J, with 5 bases between the two ends. CDR3 in DNA: TGTGCCAGCAGCCAAGGAGGCAGCAATCAGCCCCAGCATCTT. Translating gives CASSQGGSNQPQHL.

This clonotype was detected many times. The chain is built from TRBV20-1 and TRBJ2-5; D perhaps matches TRBD1 (5 bases). The CDR3 is 15 residues long. Germline CDR1 DFQATT, CDR2 SNEGSKA (reference sequence). Trimming took 3 bases from V and 2 from J, leaving 16 bases between them. In DNA, the CDR3 is TGCAGTGCTAGGTCAATGGGGCGGTTACAAGAGACCCAGTACTTC. It translates to CSARSMGRLQETQYF.

This clonotype came up many times. CDR3 nucleotide sequence: TGTGCCAGCAGCATAACTGGGTTCGCCGGGGAGCTGTTTTTT. This translates into CASSITGFAGELFF. J is TRBJ2-2 and V is TRBV11-3; D is ambiguous. V was pared by 5 bases and J by 6 bases, with 13 bases between. The CDR3 loop spans 14 amino acids. Germline CDR1 reads SGHNT; CDR2 reads YENEEA.

This clonotype was found many times. The chain recombines TRBV28 with TRBJ2-5; 9 bases line up with TRBD2. This CDR3 region has 17 residues. V lost 2 bases, J lost 1 base, and 8 bases stayed unmatched. Germline CDR1 is MDHEN and CDR2 is SYDVKM. CDR3 protein: CASSLGSGTSFQETQYF. In DNA, the CDR3 is TGTGCCAGCAGTTTAGGTTCCGGGACTAGCTTCCAAGAGACCCAGTACTTC.

This clonotype has a count of ten or more. The genes are TRBV9 and TRBJ2-1; TRBD2 agrees at 8 bases. The CDR3 totals 16 residues. V lost 0 bases and J lost 6; bases outside the gene matches: 8. Germline V gene data show CDR1 as SGDLS and CDR2 as YYNGEE. CDR3 in DNA: TGTGCCAGCAGCGTAGCTGGGCGGCGGGGGGTCAATGAGCAGTTCTTC. As protein: CASSVAGRRGVNEQFF.

This clonotype was recorded many times. The rearrangement joins TRBV28 to TRBJ1-5; D may be TRBD1 (5 bases). Trimming left V 10 bases short and J 1 base short, with 17 bases between. Germline CDR1 is MDHEN and CDR2 is SYDVKM. This CDR3 spans 15 amino acids. The CDR3 region is CAITSAGRSNQPQHF. CDR3 sequence (DNA): TGTGCCATAACTTCTGCGGGACGGAGCAATCAGCCCCAGCATTTT. Complete variable domain (other parts from reference TRBV28 and TRBJ1-5): DVKVTQSSRYLVKRTGEKVFLECVQDMDHENMFWYRQDPGLGLRLIYFSYDVKMKEKGDIPEGYSVSREKKERFSLILESASTNQTSMYLCAITSAGRSNQPQHFGDGTRLSIL.

This clonotype was observed many times. This rearrangement joins TRBV2 to TRBJ1-6; D ambiguous. CDR1 and CDR2 from the germline V gene are SNHLY and FYNNEI. The length of the CDR3 is 13 residues. The ends were cut back, 8 bases at V and 7 bases at J, with 12 bases in the middle. CDR3 residues: CASLGRTNSPLHF. The CDR3 region has the DNA TGTGCCAGCTTAGGGCGGACCAATTCACCCCTCCACTTT.

J is TRBJ2-4 and V is TRBV28; 7 nucleotides align to TRBD1. Losses at the gene ends were 6 bases for V and 8 bases for J; bases not matched to a gene: 7. The CDR3 runs to 13 residues. Germline loops: CDR1 MDHEN, CDR2 SYDVKM. CDR3 region: CASRDQGVDIQYF. The CDR3 nucleotides are TGTGCCAGCAGAGACCAGGGGGTCGACATTCAGTACTTC.

V is TRBV19 and J is TRBJ1-1; no clear D. The CDR3 is 13 amino acids. Trimming took 7 bases from V and 3 from J, leaving 12 bases between them. Germline CDR1 reads LNHDA; CDR2 reads SQIVND (reference sequence). In DNA form, the CDR3 reads TGTGCCAGTAAGTGGGAGTCCCACACTGAAGCTTTCTTT. Protein: CASKWESHTEAFF.